Here is one TCR beta chain with its context. The repertoire was sequenced with immunoSEQ multiplex PCR; TCRdb's copy has only in-frame clones and lacks some. The data contain approximately 12,000 clones, 85% to 95% of them seen just once; the ten biggest clones take up approximately 1%. Genomic DNA came from blood conventional CD4+ T cells gated CD25-low CD127-high. These data originate in a study of regulatory and conventional T cells in RAG deficiency. The CDR3 runs to 15 residues. Trimming took 3 bases from V and 3 from J, leaving 13 bases between them. The V gene's germline CDR1 is SGDLS and CDR2 YYNGEE. This sample was shared with a second study, whose subject was regulatory T cells. That investigation notes: Amplification used 52 TRBV primers and 13 TRBJ primers.

Sequencing was done on a sample of CD4+ effector T cells sorted from blood. The V and J genes are TRBV9 and TRBJ2-1; no firm D call. This clonotype was sampled from a human donor in good health. CDR3 bases: TGTGCCAGCAGCGCCTCCCCCTCGTTCTACAATGAGCAGTTCTTC. Amino acids: CASSASPSFYNEQFF.